A selection of T cell receptor beta chains follows, all from one sample in a study of T cells after posttransplantation cyclophosphamide. Assay used: immunoSEQ multiplex PCR; TCRdb lists only in-frame clones, some missing. The repertoire shows tens of thousands of clones, none seen only once; the top ten take around 2.1%. Sample: PBMCs. These receptors originate from a man in his forties in good health, CMV-negative, and a related stem cell transplant donor. Both conserved end residues are part of each CDR3. The D gene is left open where the match is weak. Not every row has a clone size; where given, it reads once, few, many or a size class.

v_call,j_call,clone_size,d_call,cdr3_aa,cdr3_nt
TRBV10-3,TRBJ1-1,many,-,CAISEVVWGGQGYTEAFF,TGTGCCATCAGTGAAGTAGTCTGGGGGGGCCAAGGGTACACTGAAGCTTTCTTT
TRBV6-6,TRBJ1-5,many,TRBD1,CASSITGGSNQPQHF,TGTGCCAGCAGTATAACAGGGGGAAGCAATCAGCCCCAGCATTTT
TRBV9,TRBJ2-5,-,-,CASSVGLGGGLQETQYF,TGTGCCAGCAGCGTAGGGTTAGGCGGAGGCCTTCAAGAGACCCAGTACTTC
TRBV10-3,TRBJ1-2,many,-,CAIKRSGGNYGYTF,TGTGCCATCAAAAGAAGTGGGGGGAACTATGGCTACACCTTC
TRBV29-1,TRBJ2-5,few,-,CSVAFGETQYF,TGCAGCGTTGCATTCGGGGAGACCCAGTACTTC
TRBV19,TRBJ2-1,many,TRBD2,CASSGPSGDEQFF,TGTGCCAGTAGTGGCCCTAGCGGGGATGAGCAGTTCTTC
TRBV5-4,TRBJ2-7,many,-,CASSPTVSGYYEQYF,TGTGCCAGCAGCCCCACAGTTAGCGGATACTACGAGCAGTACTTC
TRBV7-2,TRBJ2-3,many,TRBD2,CASSHSGRARTDTQYF,TGTGCCAGCAGTCATAGCGGGAGGGCCCGCACAGATACGCAGTATTTT
TRBV7-9,TRBJ2-2,many,TRBD2,CASNAGGILAGVTGELFF,TGTGCCAGCAACGCTGGGGGAATACTAGCGGGAGTTACCGGGGAGCTGTTTTTT
TRBV27,TRBJ1-4,many,-,CASSFSGGTNEKLFF,TGTGCCAGCAGTTTTAGCGGGGGAACTAATGAAAAACTGTTTTTT
TRBV28,TRBJ2-3,few,TRBD2,CASSSLVGGGTDTQYF,TGTGCCAGCAGTTCGTTAGTGGGGGGGGGCACAGATACGCAGTATTTT
TRBV5-1,TRBJ2-3,-,-,CASSLDRTDTQYF,TGCGCCAGCAGCTTGGATCGGACAGATACGCAGTATTTT
TRBV7-9,TRBJ1-5,many,-,CASSLGSAGEQPQHF,TGTGCCAGCAGCTTAGGCTCGGCAGGGGAGCAGCCCCAGCATTTT
TRBV6-6,TRBJ2-2,many,-,CASTPSVTGELFF,TGTGCCAGCACTCCTAGTGTCACCGGGGAGCTGTTTTTT
TRBV4-1,TRBJ2-1,many,TRBD2,CASSRLAGGDEQFF,TGCGCCAGCAGCCGACTAGCGGGAGGCGATGAGCAGTTCTTC
TRBV5-1,TRBJ1-6,many,TRBD1,CASSFSTGVNNSPLHF,TGCGCCAGCAGCTTCTCGACAGGGGTTAATAATTCACCCCTCCACTTT
TRBV5-1,TRBJ2-1,few,-,CASSLVAGIPRTVQFF,TGCGCCAGCAGCTTGGTGGCCGGGATACCGAGAACAGTGCAGTTCTTC
TRBV6-5,TRBJ1-4,many,-,CASSLPGANEKLFF,TGTGCCAGCAGTTTACCCGGAGCTAATGAAAAACTGTTTTTT
TRBV11-2,TRBJ1-1,many,-,CASSFPFGRTEAFF,TGTGCCAGCAGCTTCCCCTTCGGTCGCACTGAAGCTTTCTTT
TRBV7-9,TRBJ2-1,many,TRBD1,CASSPGTGNEQFF,TGTGCCAGCAGTCCCGGGACAGGGAATGAGCAGTTCTTC
TRBV25-1,TRBJ2-5,-,TRBD2,CASSEDRPGLAQETQYF,TGTGCCAGCAGTGAAGATAGACCTGGACTAGCCCAAGAGACCCAGTACTTC
TRBV10-3,TRBJ2-3,many,TRBD1,CAIKGDRGEFRTQYF,TGTGCCATCAAGGGGGACAGGGGCGAGTTCCGTACGCAGTATTTT
TRBV29-1,TRBJ1-3,many,-,CSVQDYSGNTIYF,TGCAGCGTCCAGGATTACTCTGGAAACACCATATATTTT
TRBV6-1,TRBJ2-5,few,TRBD2,CASSEGTDIRREAIYF,TGTGCCAGCAGTGAAGGGACGGACATTCGGCGGGAGGCTATCTACTTC
TRBV9,TRBJ2-2,many,TRBD2,CASGIRTSPGELFF,TGTGCCAGCGGTATACGGACTAGTCCCGGGGAGCTGTTTTTT
TRBV6-5,TRBJ1-6,few,-,CASSYGIFGASPLHF,TGTGCCAGCAGTTATGGGATCTTTGGGGCTTCACCCCTCCACTTT
TRBV7-3,TRBJ1-1,many,TRBD1,CASSWRTGHAFF,TGTGCCAGCAGCTGGAGGACAGGGCATGCTTTCTTT
TRBV29-1,TRBJ2-3,-,-,CSVNTNRVDTQYF,TGCAGCGTAAACACGAACAGGGTAGATACGCAGTATTTT
TRBV6-5,TRBJ2-3,many,-,CASSSTGRTDTQYF,TGTGCCAGCAGTTCCACAGGGCGCACAGATACGCAGTATTTT
TRBV10-2,TRBJ2-3,many,TRBD2,CASSERGADTQYF,TGCGCCAGCAGTGAACGGGGGGCAGATACGCAGTATTTT
TRBV6-1,TRBJ2-7,many,-,CASGRTDDYEQYF,TGTGCCAGCGGGCGGACAGACGACTACGAGCAGTACTTC
TRBV7-6,TRBJ2-1,many,TRBD2,CASSFGAFSGGSYNEQFF,TGTGCCAGCAGCTTTGGGGCCTTTAGCGGGGGTTCTTACAATGAGCAGTTCTTC
TRBV6-5,TRBJ1-1,many,-,CASSYGRPNTEAFF,TGTGCCAGCAGTTATGGCAGGCCTAACACTGAAGCTTTCTTT
TRBV6-5,TRBJ2-2,few,TRBD1,CASSDRGRTGELFF,TGTGCCAGCAGTGACAGGGGTAGGACCGGGGAGCTGTTTTTT
TRBV19,TRBJ2-1,many,TRBD1,CASSIDGQGAAYNEQFF,TGTGCCAGTAGTATAGACGGACAGGGGGCGGCCTACAATGAGCAGTTCTTC
TRBV6-6,TRBJ1-4,-,-,CASSYGGETNEKLFF,TGTGCCAGCAGTTACGGGGGGGAAACTAATGAAAAACTGTTTTTT
TRBV2,TRBJ2-7,many,-,CASSDWAGTYEQYF,TGTGCCAGCAGTGACTGGGCAGGGACCTACGAGCAGTACTTC
TRBV29-1,TRBJ2-2,-,TRBD2,CSGTSGSNTGELFF,TGCAGCGGAACTAGCGGGAGTAACACCGGGGAGCTGTTTTTT
TRBV10-2,TRBJ2-1,many,-,CASSRRDFEQFF,TGCGCCAGCAGTCGGAGGGATTTTGAGCAGTTCTTC
TRBV4-3,TRBJ1-5,many,TRBD1,CASSQEVQGVQPQHF,TGCGCCAGCAGCCAAGAGGTACAGGGGGTTCAGCCCCAGCATTTT
TRBV6-5,TRBJ1-5,many,-,CASSYSPTQPQHF,TGTGCCAGCAGTTACTCACCCACACAGCCCCAGCATTTT
TRBV4-2,TRBJ2-1,many,TRBD2,CASSQDPGASGRSFNEQFF,TGTGCCAGCAGCCAAGATCCCGGGGCTAGCGGGAGGTCCTTTAATGAGCAGTTCTTC
TRBV10-2,TRBJ2-2,many,-,CASSEVYRGADTGELFF,TGCGCCAGCAGTGAGGTCTATCGGGGGGCGGATACCGGGGAGCTGTTTTTT